The 22 T cell receptor beta chains below come from one sample, sequenced in a study of blood T cell repertoires in COVID-19. Data came from immunoSEQ multiplex PCR; TCRdb stores just in-frame clones and leaves some out. The sample has some 99,000 clones, about 86% seen once. Sequenced material: peripheral blood. Source of these receptors: a woman aged 60-75 years in a cohort sampled during active or convalescent COVID-19.

The CDR3: CATSDLGLLTKNIQYF. The CDR3 region has the DNA TGTGCCACCAGTGATTTGGGACTCCTTACCAAAAACATTCAGTACTTC. V is TRBV24-1 and J is TRBJ2-4; D possibly corresponds to TRBD2 (5 bases). CDR1 and CDR2 (germline): KGHDR, SFDVKD. The CDR3 is 16 residues long. V lost 0 bases and J lost 2, with 10 bases in between.

The chain recombines TRBV5-6 with TRBJ1-1; 7 bases are shared with TRBD1. CDR1 is SGHDT and CDR2 is YYEEEE in the germline V gene. CDR3 length equals 18 residues. After removal of 0 bases from V and 1 base from J, the junction contained 12 bases not matched to a gene. The CDR3 protein is CASSLAAQGLVQNTEAFF. In nucleotides, the CDR3 is TGTGCCAGCAGCTTGGCGGCACAGGGGCTTGTTCAGAACACTGAAGCTTTCTTT.

The chain has TRBV2 and TRBJ2-3; 10 nucleotides match TRBD2. Germline CDR1 and CDR2: SNHLY and FYNNEI. V trimming: 8 bases; J trimming: 4 bases; junction bases outside the gene matches: 6. The CDR3 covers 14 residues. CDR3 amino acids: CASEREGLADTQYF. CDR3 sequence (DNA): TGTGCCAGCGAGCGGGAGGGCCTCGCAGATACGCAGTATTTT.

This clone was found once. This rearrangement joins TRBV19 to TRBJ2-7, with D possibly being TRBD2 (6 bases). This CDR3 is built from 13 residues. CDR1 is LNHDA, CDR2 SQIVND, per germline (reference sequence). Between the trimmed V and J ends, which lost 4 bases and 2 bases, there was a span of 9 bases. CDR3 in amino acids: CASSKGLTYEQYF. DNA of the CDR3: TGTGCCAGTAGTAAAGGACTAACCTACGAGCAGTACTTC.

This chain joins TRBV5-1 and TRBJ1-4; possibly TRBD1 for D (5 bases). The CDR3 is 15 amino acids. The V end lost 4 bases, the J end lost 3 bases, and 13 bases lay between the germline ends. Germline-derived CDR1 and CDR2 are SGHRS and YFSETQ. The CDR3 sequence: CASSAGGEANEKLFF. As DNA, the CDR3 is TGCGCCAGCAGCGCTGGAGGGGAGGCTAATGAAAAACTGTTTTTT.

The V and J genes are TRBV7-8 and TRBJ2-2; 7 positions agree with TRBD2. The CDR3 spans 17 residues. In germline, CDR1 is SGHVS, CDR2 FQNEAQ. V shed 0 bases, J shed 7 bases, and the junction held 11 bases outside the gene matches. CDR3 bases: TGTGCCAGCAGCTTAGCGTACCGCGGGGGAGGATTCGGGGAGCTGTTTTTT. Amino acid sequence: CASSLAYRGGGFGELFF.

The rearrangement joins TRBV15 to TRBJ2-5; 11 bases are a match to TRBD2. The CDR3 loop spans 16 amino acids. Trimming took 0 bases from V and 2 from J; bases not matched to a gene: 2. The germline gives CDR1 LNHNV, CDR2 YYDKDF (reference sequence). The CDR3 DNA reads as TGTGCCACCAGCAGAGAAGCTAGCGGGGGGCAAGAGACCCAGTACTTC. The encoded protein is CATSREASGGQETQYF.

The gene calls are TRBV27 and TRBJ2-2; D is possibly TRBD2 (6 bases). The length of the CDR3 is 15 residues. V lost 6 bases, J lost 2 bases, and 13 bases lay in between. Germline V gene lookup returns CDR1 MNHEY and CDR2 SMNVEV (reference sequence). DNA of the CDR3: TGTGCCAGCAGCTGGGGACTCACTAACACCGGGGAGCTGTTTTTT. Amino acids: CASSWGLTNTGELFF.

This rearrangement joins TRBV4-1 to TRBJ1-2; no firm D call. The CDR3 runs to 12 residues. Trimming stripped 3 bases from V and 3 bases from J, with 5 bases between. Per germline, CDR1 MGHRA and CDR2 YSYEKL. Written as DNA, the CDR3 is TGCGCCAGCAGCCACCGGGACTATGGCTACACCTTC. It encodes CASSHRDYGYTF.

The genes are TRBV5-8 and TRBJ2-1; 14 bases are shared with TRBD2. CDR3 length: 18 amino acids. CDR1 and CDR2 from the germline V gene are SGHTS and YDEGEE. J gave up 7 bases and V 1 base, and 10 bases lay outside the gene matches. Here the CDR3 reads CASSLNPGTSGRRNEQFF. CDR3 sequence (DNA): TGTGCCAGCAGCTTGAACCCCGGGACTAGCGGGAGACGGAATGAGCAGTTCTTC.

The chain employs TRBV3-1 (or the pseudogene TRBV3-2) and TRBJ2-1; 11 bases align to TRBD2. The germline CDR1 and CDR2 sequences are LGHDT and YNNKEL (reference sequence). CDR3 size: 19 residues. J was trimmed by 0 bases and V by 4 bases; bases with no gene match: 11. This CDR3 reads CASSLFGLAGDLSYNEQFF. The DNA of the CDR3 is TGTGCCAGCAGCCTTTTTGGACTAGCGGGCGATCTCTCCTACAATGAGCAGTTCTTC.

The chain carries TRBV5-4 and TRBJ1-1, with D perhaps TRBD1 (6 bases). The germline gives CDR1 SGHNT, CDR2 YYREEE (reference sequence). The CDR3 covers 15 residues. Trimming stripped 3 bases from V and 3 bases from J, with 15 bases between. CDR3 amino acids: CASSWGWGRDTEAFF. CDR3 DNA: TGTGCCAGCAGCTGGGGATGGGGGCGCGACACTGAAGCTTTCTTT.

The chain carries TRBV5-1 and TRBJ1-1, with D hard to call. This CDR3 has 12 amino acids. CDR1 and CDR2 (germline): SGHRS, YFSETQ. The V and J ends lost 4 bases and 4 bases respectively, with 8 bases between them. CDR3 coding DNA: TGCGCCAGCAGCCAGGTAGGCACTGAAGCTTTCTTT. Encoded protein: CASSQVGTEAFF.

This clone turned up a few times. V is TRBV12-3 or TRBV12-4 and J is TRBJ2-7; TRBD1 is a possible D gene (5 bases). This CDR3 contains 12 residues. V was trimmed by 4 bases and J by 6 bases, leaving 10 bases between them. As DNA, the CDR3 is TGTGCCAGCAGTTGGGGCCGGAGCGAGCAGTACTTC. Amino acid sequence: CASSWGRSEQYF.

This rearrangement joins TRBV30 to TRBJ1-5; no reliable D call. The V gene's germline CDR1 is GTSNPN and CDR2 SVGIG (reference sequence). The CDR3 runs to 12 residues. V lost 2 bases and J lost 10, with 12 bases in between. CDR3 sequence: CAWSLPTRPQHF. The DNA of the CDR3 is TGTGCCTGGAGTTTACCGACACGACCCCAGCATTTT.

The chain combines TRBV6-1 with TRBJ1-5, with 7 bases matching TRBD1. The CDR3 length is 16 residues. V was clipped by 1 base and J by 5 bases; unmatched bases: 8. Per germline, CDR1 MNHNS and CDR2 SASEGT. CDR3 residues: CASSEGTLQGYQPQHF. The DNA for the CDR3 is TGTGCCAGCAGTGAAGGGACTTTACAGGGGTATCAGCCCCAGCATTTT.

The chain joins TRBV5-1 to TRBJ2-2; 8 bases align to TRBD1. This CDR3 region has 15 residues. Germline CDR1 and CDR2: SGHRS and YFSETQ. V was clipped by 4 bases and J by 5 bases; unmatched bases: 7. CDR3: CASSPDRARTGELFF. The CDR3 DNA reads as TGCGCCAGCAGCCCGGACAGGGCGCGAACCGGGGAGCTGTTTTTT.

J is TRBJ1-4 and V is TRBV28, with 7 bases fitting TRBD1. V lost 5 bases, J lost 8 bases, and 11 bases stayed unmatched. CDR1 MDHEN and CDR2 SYDVKM come from the germline V gene. CDR3 length: 15 amino acids. The chain's CDR3 is CASSGGTEGFEKLFF. The CDR3, as DNA: TGTGCCAGCAGTGGGGGGACAGAAGGCTTCGAAAAACTGTTTTTT.

The chain combines TRBV15 with TRBJ2-3; 11 bases agree with TRBD2. The junction had 3 bases not matched to a gene; V was cut back by 4 bases and J by 0 bases. The CDR3 loop spans 16 amino acids. Germline-derived CDR1 and CDR2 are LNHNV and YYDKDF (reference sequence). The CDR3 protein is CATSTRLAGSTDTQYF. For the CDR3, the DNA is TGTGCCACCAGCACCCGACTAGCGGGGAGCACAGATACGCAGTATTTT. The full variable domain, in which reference TRBV15 and TRBJ2-3 provide the parts outside the CDR3, is DAMVIQNPRYQVTQFGKPVTLSCSQTLNHNVMYWYQQKSSQAPKLLFHYYDKDFNNEADTPDNFQSRRPNTSFCFLDIRSPGLGDTAMYLCATSTRLAGSTDTQYFGPGTRLTVL.

This clone was observed a few times. The V gene is TRBV6-4, the J gene TRBJ2-3; TRBD2 aligns across 9 bases. Trimming at V came to 4 bases and at J to 2 bases, leaving 4 bases not matched to a gene. The germline V gene encodes CDR1 MRHNA and CDR2 SNTAGT. There are 15 residues in the CDR3. Written as DNA, the CDR3 is TGTGCCAGCAGTGTAGGCGGGGGGGCCACAGATACGCAGTATTTT. Translating gives CASSVGGGATDTQYF.

The rearrangement joins TRBV6-5 to TRBJ1-2, with TRBD1 identical over 10 bases. With V trimmed by 8 bases and J by 6 bases, 0 bases remained unmatched. Looked up from germline, CDR1 is MNHEY and CDR2 is SVGAGI. CDR3 length equals 11 residues. This CDR3 reads CASGQGDGYTF. The CDR3 DNA is TGTGCCAGCGGACAGGGGGATGGCTACACCTTC.

The CDR3 here is CASSRDRDYGYTF. CDR3 nucleotide sequence: TGTGCCAGCAGTCGGGACAGGGACTATGGCTACACCTTC. This chain links TRBV6-5 with TRBJ1-2; 9 bases are a match to TRBD1. V lost 5 bases and J lost 3; bases outside the gene matches: 1. The CDR3 has 13 residues. Germline V lookup: CDR1 MNHEY, CDR2 SVGAGI.